This TCR beta chain comes out of a study of T cell repertoires in cytomegalovirus infection. V was pared by 4 bases and J by 3 bases, with 10 bases between. The CDR3 is 14 amino acids. CDR1 is SGHTA, CDR2 FQGNSA, per germline. Study findings and constraints: HLA-C-restricted CMV clonotypes gave the most frequent clonotype in two of eight donors.

To note about this clonotype: Its specificity is not known.

TCRdb reprocessed the reads via MiXCR and lists one record per CDR3 protein. The sample has a few hundred thousand distinct CDR3 sequences, roughly 29% seen once. The specimen was PBMCs. The V gene is TRBV7-2, the J gene TRBJ1-5, with a weak D call TRBD1 (5 bases). This TCR derives from a human donor in good health (CMV status not recorded). Some clones in this sample may be carry-over from other donors' samples. CDR3 loop: CASSSATANQPQHF. Written as DNA, the CDR3 is TGTGCCAGCAGCTCGGCGACAGCCAATCAGCCCCAGCATTTT. The whole variable domain, filled in from reference TRBV7-2 and TRBJ1-5, reads GAGVSQSPSNKVTEKGKDVELRCDPISGHTALYWYRQSLGQGLEFLIYFQGNSAPDKSGLPSDRFSAERTGGSVSTLTIQRTQQEDSAVYLCASSSATANQPQHFGDGTRLSIL.